The rows below give T cell receptor beta chains drawn from one sample of a study of Tregs in tolerant kidney transplant recipients. Profiling relied on immunoSEQ multiplex PCR, and the TCRdb table lists in-frame clones only, not all of them. Found here are approximately 75,000 clones, under 95% of them singletons; the top ten hold approximately 0.35%. The source material was Tregs from blood, sampled before the transplant. These receptors were taken from a human donor who received a combined kidney and bone marrow transplant. Each CDR3 is given with its conserved first and last residue. Each record gives: clone size, D gene, J gene, V gene, CDR3 protein, CDR3 DNA. D genes are given only for firm matches. Part of the rows lack a size; the others show once, few, many or a class for expanded clones.

.	.	TRBJ1-1	TRBV27	CASSFRYTRGWGHTEAFF	TGTGCCAGCAGTTTCCGATACACGAGGGGTTGGGGCCACACTGAAGCTTTCTTT
.	.	TRBJ2-5	TRBV7-9	CASSSATTQYF	TGTGCCAGCAGCTCAGCTACTACCCAGTACTTC
.	.	TRBJ2-7	TRBV29-1	CSVVSAEHYEQYF	TGCAGTGTAGTGTCGGCCGAGCACTACGAGCAGTACTTC
.	.	TRBJ2-2	TRBV7-2	CASSRSGTPNTGELFF	TGTGCCAGCAGTAGGTCCGGGACACCGAACACCGGGGAGCTGTTTTTT
.	.	TRBJ2-7	TRBV28	CASSLWGTSRYYEQYF	TGTGCCAGCAGTTTATGGGGTACTAGTCGATACTACGAGCAGTACTTC
.	.	TRBJ1-2	TRBV28	CASTQSQDNGYTF	TGTGCCAGCACCCAATCGCAGGATAATGGCTACACCTTC
.	.	TRBJ1-3	TRBV2	CASSESISGNTIYF	TGTGCCAGCAGTGAAAGTATCTCTGGAAACACCATATATTTT
.	TRBD2	TRBJ2-1	TRBV5-1	CASSPALAGVIIDEQFF	TGCGCCAGCAGCCCCGCACTAGCGGGAGTTATTATAGATGAGCAGTTCTTC
.	.	TRBJ2-2	TRBV6-6	CASGTTYTGELFF	TGTGCCAGCGGGACGACTTACACCGGGGAGCTGTTTTTT
.	TRBD1	TRBJ2-5	TRBV7-9	CASSLRDRQETQYF	TGTGCCAGCAGCTTAAGGGACAGGCAAGAGACCCAGTACTTC
.	TRBD2	TRBJ2-5	TRBV19	CASSIGLAGGQETQYF	TGTGCCAGTAGTATAGGGCTAGCGGGAGGGCAAGAGACCCAGTACTTC
.	.	TRBJ1-5	TRBV28	CASSPPPTDSNQPQHF	TGTGCCAGCAGTCCCCCCCCCACGGATAGCAATCAGCCCCAGCATTTT
.	.	TRBJ1-1	TRBV25-1	CASTGTPGIGGTEAFF	TGTGCCAGCACCGGGACACCGGGGATAGGTGGCACTGAAGCTTTCTTT
.	.	TRBJ2-2	TRBV5-1	CASSLGTLANTGELFF	TGCGCCAGCAGCTTGGGAACGCTCGCGAACACCGGGGAGCTGTTTTTT
.	TRBD1	TRBJ2-2	TRBV7-7	CASSLGTGGSGTLFF	TGTGCTAGCAGCTTAGGGACAGGGGGAAGCGGTACTCTGTTTTTT
.	.	TRBJ2-1	TRBV11-3	CASSKGALSNEQFF	TGTGCCAGCAGCAAAGGGGCCCTGAGCAATGAGCAGTTCTTC
.	TRBD1	TRBJ1-5	TRBV28	CASRSKQGLGSNQPQHF	TGTGCCAGCAGATCGAAACAGGGGTTGGGTAGCAATCAGCCCCAGCATTTT
.	.	TRBJ2-3	TRBV5-8	CASSLGSLPSTDTQYF	TGTGCCAGCAGCCTGGGAAGTTTGCCTAGCACAGATACGCAGTATTTT
.	TRBD1	TRBJ2-1	TRBV11-3	CASSLTGGNEQFF	TGTGCCAGCAGCTTGACAGGGGGCAATGAGCAGTTCTTC
.	TRBD2	TRBJ2-3	TRBV5-4	CASSPTPGLAGVGADTQYF	TGTGCCAGCAGCCCTACCCCGGGACTAGCGGGAGTGGGGGCAGATACGCAGTATTTT
.	TRBD2	TRBJ2-1	TRBV7-3	CASSLASGYGNEQFF	TGTGCCAGCAGCTTGGCTAGCGGATACGGGAATGAGCAGTTCTTC
.	.	TRBJ2-6	TRBV27	CAVRDTLSGANVLTF	TGTGCCGTCCGGGACACGCTCTCTGGGGCCAACGTCCTGACTTTC
.	.	TRBJ1-5	TRBV10-3	CAISEFGVGSNQPQHF	TGTGCCATCAGTGAGTTTGGGGTGGGTAGCAATCAGCCCCAGCATTTT
.	.	TRBJ2-7	TRBV18	CASSLLHPSYEQYF	TGTGCCAGCTCACTCCTCCACCCTTCCTACGAGCAGTACTTC
.	.	TRBJ2-7	TRBV9	CASSPSPSGSSPEQYF	TGTGCCAGCAGCCCCTCCCCCAGCGGCAGCTCCCCCGAGCAGTACTTC
.	.	TRBJ2-1	TRBV7-2	CASSPIAGTSYNEQFF	TGTGCCAGCAGCCCTATCGCAGGGACATCCTACAATGAGCAGTTCTTC
.	TRBD1	TRBJ1-3	TRBV19	CASSIVQGASGNTIYF	TGTGCCAGTAGTATAGTGCAGGGGGCGTCTGGAAACACCATATATTTT
.	.	TRBJ2-2	TRBV27	CASSLATKNTGELFF	TGTGCCAGCAGTTTAGCGACAAAGAACACCGGGGAGCTGTTTTTT
.	.	TRBJ2-3	TRBV18	CASSPQGGNPSDTQYF	TGTGCCAGCTCACCACAGGGCGGGAACCCATCAGATACGCAGTATTTT
.	.	TRBJ1-5	TRBV15	CATSRDPGGGQPQHF	TGTGCCACCAGCAGAGATCCGGGAGGGGGTCAGCCCCAGCATTTT
.	.	TRBJ2-7	TRBV19	CASSIQALTYEQYF	TGTGCCAGTAGTATCCAAGCGCTCACCTACGAGCAGTACTTC
.	TRBD1	TRBJ2-7	TRBV18	CASSSDRGVYEQYF	TGTGCCAGCTCATCCGACAGGGGCGTCTACGAGCAGTACTTC
.	.	TRBJ2-1	TRBV30	CAWSGSSYNEQFF	TGTGCCTGGAGTGGCAGCTCCTACAATGAGCAGTTCTTC
.	.	TRBJ2-7	TRBV4-2	CASSQERASAYEQYF	TGTGCCAGCAGCCAAGAACGGGCTAGCGCTTACGAGCAGTACTTC
.	.	TRBJ2-1	TRBV19	CASTLAGSPGHNEQFF	TGTGCCAGTACCCTGGCGGGATCCCCGGGGCACAATGAGCAGTTCTTC
.	TRBD1	TRBJ2-4	TRBV5-1	CASSLVAGGKNIQYF	TGCGCCAGCAGCTTGGTGGCAGGGGGCAAAAACATTCAGTACTTC
.	TRBD2	TRBJ2-1	TRBV4-2	CASSQDWGGPGLALGPYNEQFF	TGTGCCAGCAGCCAAGATTGGGGCGGACCGGGACTAGCCCTTGGGCCCTACAATGAGCAGTTCTTC
.	.	TRBJ1-6	TRBV7-2	CASSSTVNSPLHF	TGTGCCAGCAGCTCGACAGTTAATTCACCCCTCCACTTT
once	.	TRBJ2-7	TRBV11-2	CASSLKGVLLHEQYF	TGTGCCAGCAGCTTAAAGGGAGTCCTCCTCCACGAGCAGTACTTC
.	.	TRBJ2-1	TRBV7-8	CASSPRVTNEQFF	TGTGCCAGCAGCCCGAGGGTCACGAATGAGCAGTTCTTC
.	.	TRBJ2-3	TRBV7-2	CASSLQEVPDTQYF	TGTGCCAGCAGCTTACAGGAAGTACCAGATACGCAGTATTTT
.	.	TRBJ2-3	TRBV10-1	CASSYSTDTQYF	TGCGCCAGCAGCTATTCCACAGATACGCAGTATTTT
.	.	TRBJ1-2	TRBV28	CASSLRGPRAGYTF	TGTGCCAGCAGTTTAAGGGGCCCCAGGGCCGGCTACACCTTC
.	TRBD1	TRBJ1-2	TRBV7-2	CASSSGQGDGYTF	TGTGCCAGCAGCTCGGGACAGGGGGATGGCTACACCTTC
.	.	TRBJ2-7	TRBV28	CASSHETGRSYEQYF	TGTGCCAGCAGCCACGAGACAGGACGCTCCTACGAGCAGTACTTC
.	.	TRBJ1-5	TRBV6-1	CASSDRVQPQHF	TGTGCCAGCAGTGATCGGGTGCAGCCCCAGCATTTT
.	.	TRBJ2-3	TRBV6-5	CASSYADTQYF	TGTGCCAGCAGTTACGCAGATACGCAGTATTTT
.	.	TRBJ1-2	TRBV6-1	CAIGEQGRRYGYTF	TGTGCCATCGGGGAACAGGGACGACGCTATGGCTACACCTTC
.	TRBD2	TRBJ2-2	TRBV6-5	CASSMSSGGTGELFF	TGTGCCAGCAGTATGTCTAGCGGGGGCACCGGGGAGCTGTTTTTT
.	.	TRBJ2-2	TRBV6-5	CASSSRPNTGELFF	TGTGCCAGCAGTTCACGGCCGAACACCGGGGAGCTGTTTTTT
.	.	TRBJ1-1	TRBV19	CASKTQDRYRTEAFF	TGTGCCAGTAAGACCCAGGATAGGTATCGCACTGAAGCTTTCTTT
.	TRBD2	TRBJ2-1	TRBV5-6	CASSLVGSGSHNEQFF	TGTGCCAGCAGCTTGGTGGGTAGCGGGAGTCACAATGAGCAGTTCTTC
.	.	TRBJ2-1	TRBV16	CASSQSRPRGGEQFF	TGTGCCAGCAGCCAATCGAGGCCACGCGGCGGTGAGCAGTTCTTC